The 25 T cell receptor beta chains given below trace back to one sample, sequenced in a study of response to subunit inactivated influenza vaccine. TCRdb reprocessed the RT-PCR reads with MiXCR, giving one entry per CDR3 protein. This table holds 430,000 or so distinct CDR3 sequences, roughly 9.8% found once. Specimen: PBMCs from blood, collected more than 35 days after vaccination. The origin of the receptors is a man in his forties or fifties who received an inactivated influenza vaccine.

This clonotype was observed a handful of times. The chain joins TRBV12-3 or TRBV12-4 to TRBJ2-7; D may match TRBD1 or TRBD2 (5 bases each). The ends were cut back, 3 bases at V and 2 bases at J, with 8 bases in the middle. This CDR3 is 13 amino acids long. The CDR3 DNA reads TGTGCCAGCAGTTTCGAGGGACCCTACGAGCAGTACTTC. Amino acids: CASSFEGPYEQYF.

This clonotype was picked up a small number of times. The chain links TRBV10-3 to TRBJ1-1, with 7 positions matching TRBD1. Per germline, CDR1 ENHRY and CDR2 SYGVKD. V lost 6 bases, J lost 1 base, and 11 bases stayed unmatched. The CDR3 runs 16 residues. CDR3 loop: CAIREYTGTANTEAFF. CDR3 sequence (DNA): TGTGCCATCAGGGAATATACCGGGACAGCGAACACTGAAGCTTTCTTT.

This clonotype was seen many times. The chain is built from TRBV12-3 or TRBV12-4 and TRBJ2-3, with 8 bases identical to TRBD2. The CDR3 sequence is 16 residues long. With V trimmed by 0 bases and J by 2 bases, 4 bases remained unmatched. The CDR3 is CASSLAGLGFTDTQYF. For the CDR3, the DNA is TGTGCCAGCAGTTTAGCGGGACTAGGGTTCACAGATACGCAGTATTTT.

This clonotype came up many times. The chain combines TRBV27 with TRBJ2-5, with D tentatively TRBD1 (5 bases). Germline CDR1 is MNHEY and CDR2 is SMNVEV (reference sequence). There are 13 residues in the CDR3. Trimming took 3 bases from V and 2 from J, leaving 7 bases between them. CDR3 coding DNA: TGTGCCAGCAGTTTCGACAGACAAGAGACCCAGTACTTC. Its translation is CASSFDRQETQYF.

This clonotype was seen repeatedly, ten times or more. J is TRBJ2-1 and V is TRBV10-3, with 12 positions matching TRBD1. The trim removed 6 bases at V and 10 bases at J, leaving 10 bases unmatched. The CDR3 loop spans 15 amino acids. CDR1 and CDR2 (germline): ENHRY, SYGVKD. In DNA, the CDR3 is TGTGCCATCAGAGAAACCGGGACAGGGGGCGAGGAGCAGTTCTTC. Translating it yields CAIRETGTGGEEQFF.

This clonotype was counted ten times or more. The chain recombines TRBV18 with TRBJ1-1; D perhaps matches TRBD1 (5 bases). This CDR3 has 12 amino acids. Trimming stripped 4 bases from V and 6 bases from J, with 9 bases between. The germline V gene has CDR1 KGHSH and CDR2 LQKENI. CDR3: CASSLGAAEAFF. CDR3 DNA sequence: TGTGCCAGCTCACTCGGGGCTGCTGAAGCTTTCTTT. The whole variable domain, filled in from reference TRBV18 and TRBJ1-1, reads NAGVMQNPRHLVRRRGQEARLRCSPMKGHSHVYWYRQLPEEGLKFMVYLQKENIIDESGMPKERFSAEFPKEGPSILRIQQVVRGDSAAYFCASSLGAAEAFFGQGTRLTVV.

This clonotype was observed at least ten times. CDR3 amino acids: CASSSRVSYEQYF. The DNA of the CDR3 is TGCGCCAGCAGCTCAAGGGTCTCCTACGAGCAGTACTTC. J is TRBJ2-7 and V is TRBV5-1, with D uncertain. CDR3 length equals 13 residues. Germline assignment: CDR1 SGHRS and CDR2 YFSETQ. Trimming took 3 bases from V and 0 from J, leaving 7 bases between them.

The table lists this clonotype with a few counts. This chain uses TRBV19 with TRBJ1-2; the D gene is possibly TRBD1 (6 bases). The CDR3 extends over 13 amino acids. Germline V gene lookup returns CDR1 LNHDA and CDR2 SQIVND (reference sequence). Trimming shortened V by 7 bases and J by 1 base, and 10 bases separated the two germline ends. The CDR3 region is CASKMDSNYGYTF. Here the CDR3 DNA reads TGTGCCAGTAAAATGGACAGTAACTATGGCTACACCTTC.

This clonotype was picked up many times. The DNA for the CDR3 is TGTGCCAGCAGTGCCAGAACAGGGCAAGTCAACTATGGCTACACCTTC. This sequence encodes CASSARTGQVNYGYTF. The chain couples TRBV12-3 or TRBV12-4 to TRBJ1-2, with TRBD1 as a possible D gene (6 bases). This CDR3 has 16 residues. The germline V and J ends were trimmed by 5 bases and 2 bases, with 18 bases remaining between them.

This clonotype was counted only a few times. The CDR3, as DNA: TGTGCCAGCAGCTTCAAACGGACGGAAAAACTGTTTTTT. Translating it yields CASSFKRTEKLFF. The V gene is TRBV7-9, the J gene TRBJ1-4, with D uncertain. The CDR3 sequence is 13 residues long. V shed 3 bases and J shed 8 bases, with 10 bases lying between them. Germline-derived CDR1 and CDR2 are SEHNR and FQNEAQ (reference sequence).

V gene TRBV7-9 combines with J gene TRBJ2-7; D is unresolved. V gave up 2 bases and J gave up 0 bases, with 11 bases separating them. Germline loops: CDR1 SEHNR, CDR2 FQNEAQ (reference sequence). The CDR3 length is 15 residues. CDR3 in amino acids: CASSLPLANSYEQYF. The CDR3 nucleotides are TGTGCCAGCAGCTTACCTTTAGCAAACTCCTACGAGCAGTACTTC.

V is TRBV6-1 and J is TRBJ2-3, with D possibly matching TRBD1 (5 bases). Germline V lookup: CDR1 MNHNS, CDR2 SASEGT. V dropped 7 bases and J dropped 3 bases, with 11 bases sitting between them. The CDR3 is 13 amino acids. The CDR3, as DNA: TGTGCCAGCACCCTTAGGGGTACAGATACGCAGTATTTT. As protein: CASTLRGTDTQYF.

In its sample, this clonotype was seen many times. This sequence joins TRBV12-3 or TRBV12-4 and TRBJ2-7; D assignment may be TRBD1 or TRBD2 (5 bases each). This CDR3 is 14 amino acids long. V was clipped by 5 bases and J by 3 bases, with 14 bases between them. The CDR3, as DNA: TGTGCCAGCAGTGCTTCAGAGGGGCTCTACGAGCAGTACTTC. Protein sequence: CASSASEGLYEQYF.

The chain joins TRBV7-2 to TRBJ2-7; D gene ambiguous. This CDR3 is built from 13 residues. V was pared by 5 bases and J by 3 bases, with 11 bases between. From germline, CDR1 is SGHTA and CDR2 FQGNSA. The CDR3 is CASSQMTFYEQYF. CDR3 coding DNA: TGTGCCAGCAGCCAGATGACATTCTACGAGCAGTACTTC.

In this sample, this clonotype turned up a few times. The CDR3 sequence: CASSLVASGGSYEQYF. The CDR3 nucleotides read TGCGCCAGCAGCTTGGTGGCTAGCGGGGGCTCCTACGAGCAGTACTTC. This sequence joins TRBV5-1 and TRBJ2-7, with 10 bases that match TRBD2. Trimming took 0 bases from V and 0 from J; bases not matched to a gene: 3. The CDR3 consists of 16 residues. The germline V gene has CDR1 SGHRS and CDR2 YFSETQ. The whole variable domain, remainder taken from reference TRBV5-1 and TRBJ2-7, is KAGVTQTPRYLIKTRGQQVTLSCSPISGHRSVSWYQQTPGQGLQFLFEYFSETQRNKGNFPGRFSGRQFSNSRSEMNVSTLELGDSALYLCASSLVASGGSYEQYFGPGTRLTVT.

The chain joins TRBV20-1 to TRBJ2-1, with D possibly TRBD2 on 6 matching bases. With 0 bases removed from V and 4 bases from J, the gap between germline ends came to 16 bases. The CDR3 is 16 residues long. Per germline, CDR1 DFQATT and CDR2 SNEGSKA (reference sequence). CDR3 DNA: TGCAGTGCTAGAGATTCGGGGCGGGACCGTTACAATGAGCAGTTCTTC. Translation gives CSARDSGRDRYNEQFF.

This clonotype was seen repeatedly, ten times or more. V gene TRBV5-4 combines with J gene TRBJ1-2; D is ambiguous. The V gene's germline CDR1 is SGHNT and CDR2 YYREEE (reference sequence). The CDR3 runs to 12 residues. V lost 2 bases and J lost 0, with 2 bases in between. This CDR3 reads CASSFPNYGYTF. CDR3 nucleotide sequence: TGTGCCAGCAGCTTTCCTAACTATGGCTACACCTTC.

The rearrangement uses TRBV7-2 and TRBJ2-3, with TRBD2 matching over 11 bases. V was pared by 3 bases and J by 2 bases, with 4 bases of the junction left unmatched. CDR3 size: 16 residues. Germline V gene sequence: CDR1 SGHTA, CDR2 FQGNSA. Written as DNA, the CDR3 is TGTGCCAGCAGCTTCACTAGCGGGAGCCTCACAGATACGCAGTATTTT. Translation gives CASSFTSGSLTDTQYF.

The rearrangement links TRBV15 to TRBJ1-4; D is possibly TRBD1 (5 bases). V was clipped by 4 bases and J by 0 bases, with 6 bases between them. CDR1 and CDR2 (germline): LNHNV, YYDKDF (reference sequence). The CDR3 extends over 14 amino acids. This CDR3 reads CATSTRATNEKLFF. CDR3 coding DNA: TGTGCCACCAGCACCAGGGCAACTAATGAAAAACTGTTTTTT. The variable domain in full, completed from reference TRBV15 and TRBJ1-4, reads DAMVIQNPRYQVTQFGKPVTLSCSQTLNHNVMYWYQQKSSQAPKLLFHYYDKDFNNEADTPDNFQSRRPNTSFCFLDIRSPGLGDTAMYLCATSTRATNEKLFFGSGTQLSVL.

The J gene is TRBJ2-1, the V gene TRBV11-2; no reliable D call. The J call may not be correct, given that the DNA end is closer to TRBJ2-7. The CDR3 is 10 residues long. CDR1 and CDR2 from the germline V gene are SGHAT and FQNNGV. CDR3 region: CASSYNEQYF. CDR3 nucleotide sequence: TGTGCCAGCAGCTACAATGAGCAGTACTTC.

This clonotype was counted a few times. The chain combines TRBV7-9 with TRBJ2-3; 9 nucleotides align to TRBD1. The CDR3 spans 14 residues. Trimming took 6 bases from V and 4 from J; bases not matched to a gene: 5. Germline V gene data show CDR1 as SEHNR and CDR2 as FQNEAQ (reference sequence). This CDR3 is CASRGTGTPDTQYF. CDR3 DNA sequence: TGTGCCAGCAGGGGGACAGGGACTCCAGATACGCAGTATTTT.

The CDR3 DNA sequence: TGCGCCAGCAGTGAAGGGACCCCTTTGTCCTACAATGAGCAGTTCTTC. It codes for CASSEGTPLSYNEQFF. The V gene is TRBV10-2, the J gene TRBJ2-1; either TRBD1 or TRBD2 may fit D (5 bases each). The germline V gene has CDR1 WSHSY and CDR2 SAAADI. Trimming pared 3 bases from V and 1 base from J, leaving 13 bases between. The CDR3 has 16 residues.

The gene calls are TRBV29-1 and TRBJ2-5; 7 bases agree with TRBD2. V was pared by 4 bases and J by 5 bases, with 7 bases of the junction left unmatched. The germline V gene encodes CDR1 SQVTM and CDR2 ANQGSEA. This CDR3 comprises 13 residues. CDR3 loop: CSVGGGPRETQYF. For the CDR3, the DNA is TGCAGCGTTGGGGGAGGGCCACGGGAGACCCAGTACTTC. Supplemented by reference TRBV29-1 and TRBJ2-5, the full variable domain reads SAVISQKPSRDICQRGTSLTIQCQVDSQVTMMFWYRQQPGQSLTLIATANQGSEATYESGFVIDKFPISRPNLTFSTLTVSNMSPEDSSIYLCSVGGGPRETQYFGPGTRLLVL.

J is TRBJ2-7 and V is TRBV20-1; TRBD2 matches 11 bases. The trim removed 3 bases at V and 6 bases at J, leaving 10 bases unmatched. Per germline, CDR1 DFQATT and CDR2 SNEGSKA (reference sequence). This CDR3 spans 15 amino acids. CDR3 coding DNA: TGCAGTGCTAGTTTGACTAGCGGGGCCCTTAGCGAGCAGTACTTC. The encoded protein is CSASLTSGALSEQYF.

This clonotype has more than one count but fewer than ten. The gene calls are TRBV5-1 and TRBJ2-7; TRBD2 is a possible D gene (5 bases). Germline V gives CDR1 SGHRS, CDR2 YFSETQ. The CDR3 runs 13 residues. Trimming pared 4 bases from V and 1 base from J, leaving 9 bases between. CDR3 bases: TGCGCCAGCAGCGGACGGGATTCCTACGAGCAGTACTTC. The encoded protein is CASSGRDSYEQYF.